This T cell receptor beta chain is drawn from a study of radiotherapy plus CTLA-4 blockade in lung cancer. At the level of the study: Objective responses were documented in over 15% of patients, with disease control in roughly 30%.

Study results and limitations: Early shifts in blood T cell clones, with interferon-beta, reportedly predicted response best. Blood-borne expansion of tumor-derived TCR clones followed radiotherapy plus ipilimumab.

Repertoires were generated with immunoSEQ multiplex PCR, while TCRdb's copy carries only in-frame clones and drops some. Of about 14,000 clones listed, 80% to 90% are singletons. In regard to this clone: Its cognate antigen is unknown.

Each patient with chemo-refractory metastatic non-small-cell lung cancer was treated with focal radiation plus CTLA-4 blockade using ipilimumab. Sequences were derived from peripheral blood, sampled from a patient treated with radiotherapy plus ipilimumab. The receptor's source is a human donor with non-small cell lung cancer that progressed on radiotherapy plus ipilimumab. Some clones in this sample may be carry-over from other donors' samples.

CDR3 sequence (DNA): TGTGCCAGCAGTGATCCGGGACTAGCGACCGGGGAGCTGTTTTTT. This translates into CASSDPGLATGELFF. The rearrangement links TRBV6-1 to TRBJ2-2; TRBD2 matches at 10 bases. The germline V gene has CDR1 MNHNS and CDR2 SASEGT. This CDR3 spans 15 amino acids. V lost 3 bases to trimming and J lost 5 bases; unmatched junction nucleotides: 3.